The source of this T cell receptor beta chain is a study of blood T cell repertoires in COVID-19 (TCRdb year 2020). Turning to the overall study: Samples covering the acute and convalescent phases of COVID-19 were provided by collaborators in the United States, Italy and Spain. Deeply sampled blood TCRbeta repertoires from subjects exposed to, actively infected with, or recovered from COVID-19 were included in the dataset. Samples were obtained from the ongoing ImmuneRACE study (first 160 participants) and from roughly 1,300 subjects provided by 6 global collaborators. The repertoires were released in a freely available public database meant as a resource for research on the immune response to SARS-CoV-2. The material from the prospective study consisted of cDNA or gDNA derived from T cells, B-cell-depleted T cells, or PBMCs. Where HLA class I and class II types were available, the types were taken from metadata supplied by the sample provider, not from assay-based typing. Sample metadata almost always included a de-identified subject ID, COVID-19 status, age in years and sex.

In the prospective study, participants were about 18 to 90 years old, resided in under 30 geographic areas of the United States, and were enrolled through a virtual design. In the prospective study, participants were assigned to cohorts based on the clinical history participants reported in a screening survey and a study questionnaire. For ImmuneRACE Cohort 3, a participant was defined as recovered based on two consecutive negative NP/OP PCR tests, clearance by a healthcare professional, or resolution of symptoms. In the prospective study, whole blood, serum and a nasopharyngeal or oropharyngeal swab were collected from each participant by mobile phlebotomists. Over a 2-month period, participants in the prospective study had the option of providing additional blood draws and questionnaires. Before DNA extraction, blood samples from the prospective study were shipped at room temperature or frozen.

Regarding this clone: What this receptor recognizes is not known. No qualities accompany the bases; no much larger clone lies one base away.

TCRbeta CDR3 regions were amplified from genomic DNA by means of the immunoSEQ Assay, a bias-controlled multiplex PCR. Regarding the original processing steps: The number of nucleated cells in each sample was estimated from the amplification of reference gene primers within the assay. To quantify the absolute abundance of each unique TCRbeta CDR3 rearrangement, sequence reads were collapsed and filtered. For each sample, productive Simpson clonality was calculated as the square root of Simpson's diversity index over productive rearrangements. Drawn from immuneACCESS, this table holds only the in-frame rearrangements with V and J called that TCRdb kept. Clones are partly lost; checked studies trace under half to an unresolved V gene and leave the rest unexplained. Clone size and V and J calls were adopted from that table, with D and trimming inferred from the DNA. Present in this sample are about 210,000 clones, around 85% of which were seen just once. The ten largest clones add up to approximately 18% of the sample.

V is trimmed back by 1 base and J by 7 bases, and the junction contains 10 bases that no gene match accounts for. Counted from cysteine to phenylalanine, this CDR3 has 16 amino acids. Only the CDR3 region is kept as DNA, spanning 48 bases read in frame from base 1. CDR1 SGHTA and CDR2 FQGNSA were looked up in the germline V gene. General conclusions and limits of the study: The amount of clinical and demographic metadata varied by source and participant and was provided uncurated.

This receptor was taken from a man aged 35-49 years who had recovered from COVID-19. The chain is made from TRBV7-2 and TRBJ2-1, with 7 central nucleotides matching TRBD2. Material: PBMCs or T cells enriched from blood (not recorded which). The nucleotide sequence is given as TGTGCCAGCAGCTTAGAAAGGGACTACAAAGAGAATGAGCAGTTCTTC. This translates into CASSLERDYKENEQFF.